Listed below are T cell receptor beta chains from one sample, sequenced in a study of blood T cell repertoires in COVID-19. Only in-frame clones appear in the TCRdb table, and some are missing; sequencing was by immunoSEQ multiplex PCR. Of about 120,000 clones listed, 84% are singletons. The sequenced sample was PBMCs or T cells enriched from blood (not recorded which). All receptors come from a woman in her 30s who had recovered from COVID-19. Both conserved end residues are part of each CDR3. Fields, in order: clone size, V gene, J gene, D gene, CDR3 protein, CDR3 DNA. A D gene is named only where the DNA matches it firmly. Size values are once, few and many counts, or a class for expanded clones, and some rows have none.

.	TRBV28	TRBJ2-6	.	CASSSRQTTFVRGANVLTF	TGTGCCAGCAGTTCCCGACAGACAACATTCGTTCGTGGGGCCAACGTCCTGACTTTC
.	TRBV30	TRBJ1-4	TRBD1	CAWSRDRAGEKLFF	TGTGCCTGGAGTCGGGACAGGGCAGGGGAAAAACTGTTTTTT
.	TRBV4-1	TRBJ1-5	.	CASSQVGDNQPQHF	TGCGCCAGCAGCCAAGTAGGGGACAATCAGCCCCAGCATTTT
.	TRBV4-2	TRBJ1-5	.	CASSQEGQGGSNQPQHF	TGTGCCAGCAGCCAAGAGGGCCAGGGCGGTAGCAATCAGCCCCAGCATTTT
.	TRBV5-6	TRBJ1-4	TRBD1	CASSPDRDEKLFF	TGTGCCAGCAGTCCGGACAGGGACGAAAAACTGTTTTTT
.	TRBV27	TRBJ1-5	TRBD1	CASSIPQGNNNQPQHF	TGTGCCAGCAGTATCCCACAGGGGAACAACAATCAGCCCCAGCATTTT
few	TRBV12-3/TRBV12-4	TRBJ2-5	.	CASSFRYQETQYF	TGTGCCAGCTCGTTCCGGTACCAAGAGACCCAGTACTTC
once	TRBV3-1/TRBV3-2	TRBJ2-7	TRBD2	CASSQGNSGLYEQYF	TGTGCCAGCAGCCAAGGAAATAGCGGGCTCTACGAGCAGTACTTC
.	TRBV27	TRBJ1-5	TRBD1	CASSSSWDSKGNQPQHF	TGTGCCAGCAGTTCTAGCTGGGACAGTAAAGGCAATCAGCCCCAGCATTTT
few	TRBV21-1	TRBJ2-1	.	CASSTEIRNEQFF	TGTGCCAGCAGCACGGAGATACGCAATGAGCAGTTCTTC
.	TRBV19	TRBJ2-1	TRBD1	CASREPGGSNEQFF	TGTGCCAGTAGGGAGCCAGGGGGTAGCAATGAGCAGTTCTTC
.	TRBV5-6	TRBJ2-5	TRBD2	CASSRGLAGGYTETQYF	TGTGCCAGCAGCCGAGGACTAGCGGGAGGGTATACAGAGACCCAGTACTTC
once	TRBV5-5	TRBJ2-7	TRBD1	CASSLQGFDPYEQYF	TGTGCCAGCAGCTTACAGGGGTTCGACCCCTACGAGCAGTACTTC
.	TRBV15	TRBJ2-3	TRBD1	CATTKQGEAADTQYF	TGTGCCACAACCAAACAGGGGGAAGCGGCAGATACGCAGTATTTT
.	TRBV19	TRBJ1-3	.	CASSKLGLSSGNTIYF	TGTGCCAGTAGTAAACTCGGACTTAGCTCTGGAAACACCATATATTTT
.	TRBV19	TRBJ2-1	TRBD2	CASRDLLAGGYDEQFF	TGTGCCAGTAGAGATTTACTAGCGGGAGGATACGATGAGCAGTTCTTC
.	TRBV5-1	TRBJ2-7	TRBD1	CASSLGTGYEQYF	TGCGCCAGCAGCTTGGGGACAGGTTACGAGCAGTACTTC
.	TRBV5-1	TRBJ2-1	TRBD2	CASSLGFLREAGYNEQFF	TGCGCCAGCAGCTTGGGGTTTTTGCGGGAGGCAGGCTACAATGAGCAGTTCTTC
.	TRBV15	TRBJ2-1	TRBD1	CATSRDARGPMYNEQFF	TGTGCCACCAGCAGAGATGCCAGGGGGCCTATGTACAATGAGCAGTTCTTC
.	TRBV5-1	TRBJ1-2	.	CASSFTQYGYTF	TGCGCCAGCAGCTTTACACAGTATGGCTACACCTTC
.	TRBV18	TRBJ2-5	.	CASSPQTGEAETQYF	TGTGCCAGCTCACCACAAACAGGGGAGGCAGAGACCCAGTACTTC
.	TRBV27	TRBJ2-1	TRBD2	CASSLRGLPSYNEQFF	TGTGCCAGCAGTTTACGGGGACTACCCTCCTACAATGAGCAGTTCTTC
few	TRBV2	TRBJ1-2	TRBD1	CASSLTPGTGGYTF	TGTGCCAGCAGCCTTACCCCCGGGACAGGCGGCTACACCTTC
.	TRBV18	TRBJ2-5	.	CASSPTTGSQETQYF	TGTGCCAGCTCACCCACGACAGGCTCCCAAGAGACCCAGTACTTC
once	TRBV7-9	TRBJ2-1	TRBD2	CASRGTSGGEQFF	TGTGCCAGCAGGGGGACTAGCGGCGGTGAGCAGTTCTTC
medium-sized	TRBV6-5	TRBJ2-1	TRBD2	CASSYSAGDYNEQFF	TGTGCCAGCAGTTACTCCGCGGGGGATTACAATGAGCAGTTCTTC
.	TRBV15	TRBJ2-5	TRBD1	CATSGPGQSSETQYF	TGTGCCACCAGCGGTCCGGGACAGAGCTCAGAGACCCAGTACTTC
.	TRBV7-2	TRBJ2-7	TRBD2	CASSIPGTSGYEQYF	TGTGCCAGCAGCATACCCGGGACTAGCGGTTACGAGCAGTACTTC
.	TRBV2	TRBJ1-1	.	CASSEGRWNTEAFF	TGTGCCAGCAGTGAAGGGAGGTGGAACACTGAAGCTTTCTTT
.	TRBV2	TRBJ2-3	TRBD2	CASTGTSGSGGTDTQYF	TGTGCCAGCACAGGGACTAGCGGGAGCGGGGGCACAGATACGCAGTATTTT
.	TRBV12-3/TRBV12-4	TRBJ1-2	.	CASSPDSDGYTF	TGTGCCAGCAGCCCGGACAGTGATGGCTACACCTTC
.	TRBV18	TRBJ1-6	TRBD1	CASSPTRGNSPLHF	TGTGCCAGCTCACCGACCAGGGGGAATTCACCCCTCCACTTT
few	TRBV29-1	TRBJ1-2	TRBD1	CSGGQENYGYTF	TGCAGCGGGGGACAGGAAAACTATGGCTACACCTTC
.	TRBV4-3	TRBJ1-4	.	CASSLNPGTRGNEKLFF	TGCGCCAGCAGCCTGAACCCCGGGACACGGGGCAATGAAAAACTGTTTTTT
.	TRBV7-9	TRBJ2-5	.	CASSLKARETQYF	TGTGCCAGCAGCTTAAAGGCGAGGGAGACCCAGTACTTC
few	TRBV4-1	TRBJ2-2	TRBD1	CASSHPGTDANTGELFF	TGCGCCAGCAGCCACCCCGGGACAGACGCGAACACCGGGGAGCTGTTTTTT
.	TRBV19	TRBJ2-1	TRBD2	CASSITSVGEQFF	TGTGCCAGTAGTATAACTAGCGTCGGGGAGCAGTTCTTC
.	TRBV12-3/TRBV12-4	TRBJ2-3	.	CASSFEVTDTQYF	TGTGCCAGCAGTTTCGAGGTCACAGATACGCAGTATTTT
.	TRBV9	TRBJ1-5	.	CASSRDRTSGPQHF	TGTGCCAGCAGCCGTGACAGGACCTCCGGGCCCCAGCATTTT
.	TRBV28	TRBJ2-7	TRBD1	CASLGQPSYEQYF	TGTGCCAGCTTGGGACAGCCCTCCTACGAGCAGTACTTC
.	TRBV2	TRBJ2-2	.	CASSLMGGASELFF	TGTGCCAGCAGTCTTATGGGGGGGGCCTCGGAGCTGTTTTTT
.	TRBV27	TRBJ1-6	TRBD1	CASRVDRLYNSPLHF	TGTGCCAGCAGAGTGGACAGGCTCTATAATTCACCCCTCCACTTT